These 15 T cell receptor beta chains share one sample of origin, sequenced in a study of cytomegalovirus exposure and HLA in healthy donors. The PCR ran on 60 Vbeta and 13 Jbeta primers. Assay used: immunoSEQ multiplex PCR; TCRdb lists only in-frame clones, some missing. The sample lists about 140,000 clones; approximately 80% were seen once. The sequencing input was PBMCs. These TCRs come from a man aged 25-45 years in good health and CMV-seropositive.

The chain recombines TRBV19 with TRBJ2-7, with 12 bases identical to TRBD2. Trimming removed 3 bases from V and 2 bases from J; junction bases left unmatched: 11. Germline values: CDR1 LNHDA, CDR2 SQIVND (reference sequence). The CDR3 runs to 18 residues. This CDR3 is CASSIEPPGLAGPYEQYF. In DNA, the CDR3 is TGTGCCAGTAGTATCGAGCCACCGGGACTAGCGGGCCCCTACGAGCAGTACTTC.

This clone was seen more than once but under ten times. The chain has TRBV10-3 and TRBJ2-1; perhaps TRBD2 as D (6 bases). V was shortened by 6 bases and J by 2 bases, with 17 bases between the two germline ends. From germline, CDR1 is ENHRY and CDR2 SYGVKD. The CDR3 extends over 16 amino acids. DNA for the CDR3: TGTGCCATCAGCCGGACTACGGGAGCCCCCTACAATGAGCAGTTCTTC. Translation: CAISRTTGAPYNEQFF.

This chain connects TRBV7-8 to TRBJ2-3, with 8 bases identical to TRBD1. Germline CDR1 SGHVS, CDR2 FQNEAQ. Germline trimming cut 5 bases from V and 4 bases from J; bases unmatched to any gene: 8. The CDR3 loop spans 15 amino acids. The CDR3: CASSPGTGGSDTQYF. As DNA, the CDR3 is TGTGCCAGCAGCCCAGGGACAGGAGGGTCAGATACGCAGTATTTT.

The rearrangement uses TRBV7-2 and TRBJ1-2, with TRBD1 matching 7 bases. The CDR3 is 14 residues long. Trimming removed 6 bases from V and 4 bases from J; junction bases left unmatched: 8. CDR1 is SGHTA, CDR2 FQGNSA, per germline. The CDR3 sequence is CASRIQGLVYGYTF. CDR3 nucleotide sequence: TGTGCCAGCAGAATACAGGGGCTAGTCTATGGCTACACCTTC.

The chain carries TRBV19 and TRBJ2-7; 8 nucleotides agree with TRBD2. The germline CDR1 and CDR2 sequences are LNHDA and SQIVND (reference sequence). J was trimmed by 3 bases and V by 3 bases; bases with no gene match: 13. CDR3 length: 17 residues. In DNA, the CDR3 is TGTGCCAGTAGTATGTCGAAAACTAGCGGTGGATACTACGAGCAGTACTTC. Its protein is CASSMSKTSGGYYEQYF.

J is TRBJ1-1 and V is TRBV5-1, with TRBD1 as a possible D gene (6 bases). V lost 4 bases and J lost 0, with 10 bases in between. This CDR3 contains 14 residues. Per the germline V gene, CDR1 is SGHRS and CDR2 is YFSETQ. The CDR3 sequence: CASSADSMNTEAFF. CDR3 DNA sequence: TGCGCCAGCAGCGCGGACAGCATGAACACTGAAGCTTTCTTT.

V usage is TRBV5-1 and J usage is TRBJ2-7; 9 bases match TRBD2. Germline V gene lookup returns CDR1 SGHRS and CDR2 YFSETQ. CDR3 size: 16 residues. Trimming at V came to 3 bases and at J to 7 bases, leaving 14 bases not matched to a gene. This chain's CDR3 is CASSSQAGRGGREQYF. In DNA, the CDR3 is TGCGCCAGCAGCTCGCAAGCGGGGCGGGGGGGAAGGGAGCAGTACTTC.

The chain carries TRBV30 and TRBJ2-5; maybe TRBD1 (6 bases). The assigned J gene may be wrong: the sequence end matches TRBJ2-7 better. This CDR3 region has 12 residues. Germline V gene data show CDR1 as GTSNPN and CDR2 as SVGIG (reference sequence). CDR3 nucleotide sequence: TGTGCCTGGAACAGGGATTCCTACGAGCAGTACTTC. Its protein product is CAWNRDSYEQYF.

This CDR3 reads CASSLRDSLAKNIQYF. The DNA of the CDR3 is TGTGCCAGCAGCTTAAGGGACTCCCTAGCCAAAAACATTCAGTACTTC. The rearrangement links TRBV11-3 to TRBJ2-4, with D tentatively TRBD2 (6 bases). The CDR3 is 16 residues long. The germline CDR1 and CDR2 sequences are SGHNT and YENEEA. V was pared by 2 bases and J by 0 bases, with 11 bases between.

The chain uses TRBV7-8 and TRBJ2-7, with D perhaps matching TRBD1 (6 bases). Trimming removed 1 base from V and 2 bases from J, with 15 bases in between. The germline V gene has CDR1 SGHVS and CDR2 FQNEAQ. CDR3 size: 16 residues. The CDR3 loop reads CASSLGGPGSTYEQYF. In DNA form, the CDR3 reads TGTGCCAGCAGCTTAGGGGGGCCAGGGTCCACCTACGAGCAGTACTTC.

This CDR3 is CASSAQGTETQYF. The CDR3 bases are TGTGCCAGCAGCGCGCAGGGAACGGAGACCCAGTACTTC. This chain links TRBV16 with TRBJ2-5, with a weak D call TRBD1 (5 bases). Germline CDR1 reads KGHSY; CDR2 reads FQNENV. The CDR3 runs 13 residues. V was shortened by 5 bases and J by 5 bases, with 12 bases between the two germline ends.

CDR3 protein: CASSLQPGDTGELFF. The CDR3 nucleotides are TGTGCCAGCTCCCTCCAGCCAGGGGACACCGGGGAGCTGTTTTTT. The V call is TRBV18, the J call TRBJ2-2; TRBD1 might be the D (6 bases). Trimming removed 6 bases at V and 3 bases at J, with 14 bases between. The CDR3 has 15 residues. Germline V gene sequence: CDR1 KGHSH, CDR2 LQKENI.

CDR3 sequence (DNA): TGTGCCAGCAGCCCGAGGCAGGGTCTCTTCCGTAATGAGCAGTTCTTC. Protein product: CASSPRQGLFRNEQFF. The gene calls are TRBV5-4 and TRBJ2-1; D is perhaps TRBD1 (5 bases). The V end was cut by 4 bases, the J end by 7 bases, with 21 bases between. This CDR3 is built from 16 residues. The germline CDR1 and CDR2 sequences are SGHNT and YYREEE (reference sequence).

V is TRBV30 and J is TRBJ2-7; no clear D gene. The CDR3 covers 13 residues. V lost 1 base to trimming and J lost 7 bases, with 14 bases between them. In germline, CDR1 is GTSNPN, CDR2 SVGIG (reference sequence). The DNA of the CDR3 is TGTGCCTGGAGTGGGAGTCCTTCCCGAGAGCAGTACTTC. Translation: CAWSGSPSREQYF.

This clone was seen many times. This chain joins TRBV6-5 and TRBJ1-1, with D perhaps matching TRBD1 (6 bases). In germline, CDR1 is MNHEY, CDR2 SVGAGI. This CDR3 region has 13 residues. Trimming stripped 8 bases from V and 1 base from J, with 11 bases between. CDR3 DNA sequence: TGTGCCAGCTATAAGACAGGGAACACTGAAGCTTTCTTT. It translates to CASYKTGNTEAFF.